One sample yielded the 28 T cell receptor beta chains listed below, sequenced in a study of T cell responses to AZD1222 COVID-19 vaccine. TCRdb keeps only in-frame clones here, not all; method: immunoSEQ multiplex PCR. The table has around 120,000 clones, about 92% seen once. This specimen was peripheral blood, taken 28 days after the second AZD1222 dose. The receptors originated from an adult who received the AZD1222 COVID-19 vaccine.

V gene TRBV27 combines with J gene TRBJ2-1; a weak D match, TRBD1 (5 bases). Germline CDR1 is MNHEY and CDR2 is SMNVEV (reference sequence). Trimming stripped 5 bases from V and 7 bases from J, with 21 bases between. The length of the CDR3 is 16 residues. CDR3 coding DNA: TGTGCCAGCAGTCGAACCATAGGAGCAGGGCGGAATGAGCAGTTCTTC. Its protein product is CASSRTIGAGRNEQFF.

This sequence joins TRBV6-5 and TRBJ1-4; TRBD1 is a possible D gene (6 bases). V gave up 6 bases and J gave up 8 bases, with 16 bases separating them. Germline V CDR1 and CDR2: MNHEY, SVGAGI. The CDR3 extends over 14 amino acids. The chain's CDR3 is CASSRSGEREKLFF. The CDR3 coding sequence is TGTGCCAGCAGCCGATCAGGGGAACGGGAAAAACTGTTTTTT.

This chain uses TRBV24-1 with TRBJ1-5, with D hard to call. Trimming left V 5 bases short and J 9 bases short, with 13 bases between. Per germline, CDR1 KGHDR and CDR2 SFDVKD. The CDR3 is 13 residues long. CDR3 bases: TGTGCCACCAGTGCAGAGGGCCATGGGCCCCAGCATTTT. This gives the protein CATSAEGHGPQHF.

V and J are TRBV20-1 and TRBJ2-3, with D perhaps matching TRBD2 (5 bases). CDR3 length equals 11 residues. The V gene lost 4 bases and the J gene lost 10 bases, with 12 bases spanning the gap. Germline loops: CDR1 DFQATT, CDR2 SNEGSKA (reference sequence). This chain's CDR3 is CSANKAGPQYF. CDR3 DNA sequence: TGCAGTGCTAATAAGGCGGGTCCGCAGTATTTT.

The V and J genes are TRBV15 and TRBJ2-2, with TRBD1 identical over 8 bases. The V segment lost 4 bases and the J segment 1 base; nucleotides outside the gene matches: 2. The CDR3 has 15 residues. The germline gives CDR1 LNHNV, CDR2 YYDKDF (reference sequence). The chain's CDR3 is CATSTGGVNTGELFF. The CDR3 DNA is TGTGCCACCAGCACAGGGGGCGTGAACACCGGGGAGCTGTTTTTT.

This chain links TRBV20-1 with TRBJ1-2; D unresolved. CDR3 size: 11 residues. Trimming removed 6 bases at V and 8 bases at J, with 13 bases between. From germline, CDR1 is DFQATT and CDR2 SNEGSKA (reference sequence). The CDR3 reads CSALSLRGYTF. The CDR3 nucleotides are TGCAGTGCGCTTTCGCTAAGGGGCTACACCTTC.

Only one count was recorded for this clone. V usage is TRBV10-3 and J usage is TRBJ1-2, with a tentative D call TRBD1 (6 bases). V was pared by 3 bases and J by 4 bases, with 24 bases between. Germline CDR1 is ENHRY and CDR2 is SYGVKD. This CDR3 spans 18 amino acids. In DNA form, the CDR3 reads TGTGCCATCAGTGACCTTATAGATAAACCCGGGACACCCTATGGCTACACCTTC. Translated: CAISDLIDKPGTPYGYTF.

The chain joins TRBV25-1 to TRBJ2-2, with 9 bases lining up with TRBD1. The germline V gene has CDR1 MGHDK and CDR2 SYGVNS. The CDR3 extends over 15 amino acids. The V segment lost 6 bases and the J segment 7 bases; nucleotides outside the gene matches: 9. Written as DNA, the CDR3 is TGTGCCAGCAGCCAAGACAGGGGGATTGGCGGGGAGCTGTTTTTT. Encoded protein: CASSQDRGIGGELFF.

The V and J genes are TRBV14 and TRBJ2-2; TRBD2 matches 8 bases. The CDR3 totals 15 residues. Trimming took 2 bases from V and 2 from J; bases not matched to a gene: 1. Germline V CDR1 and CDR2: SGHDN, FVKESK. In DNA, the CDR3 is TGTGCCAGCAGCCAAACTAGCGGAAACACCGGGGAGCTGTTTTTT. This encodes CASSQTSGNTGELFF.

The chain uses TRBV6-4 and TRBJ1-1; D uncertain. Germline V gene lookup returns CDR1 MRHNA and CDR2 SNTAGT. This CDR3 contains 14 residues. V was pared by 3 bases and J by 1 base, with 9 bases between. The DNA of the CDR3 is TGTGCCAGCAGTGATCCGGGGAGGAACACTGAAGCTTTCTTT. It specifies CASSDPGRNTEAFF.

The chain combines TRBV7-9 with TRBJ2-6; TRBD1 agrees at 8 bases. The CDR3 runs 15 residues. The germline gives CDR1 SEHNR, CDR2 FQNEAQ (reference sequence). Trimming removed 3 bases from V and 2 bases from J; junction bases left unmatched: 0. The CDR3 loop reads CASSLDRAGANVLTF. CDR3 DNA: TGTGCCAGCAGCTTGGACAGGGCTGGGGCCAACGTCCTGACTTTC.

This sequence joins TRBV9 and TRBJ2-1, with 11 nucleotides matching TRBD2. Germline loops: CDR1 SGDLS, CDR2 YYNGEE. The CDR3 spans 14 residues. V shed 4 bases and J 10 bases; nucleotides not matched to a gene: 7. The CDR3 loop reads CASSPRLAGHEQFF. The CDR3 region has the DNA TGTGCCAGCAGCCCCCGACTAGCGGGACACGAGCAGTTCTTC.

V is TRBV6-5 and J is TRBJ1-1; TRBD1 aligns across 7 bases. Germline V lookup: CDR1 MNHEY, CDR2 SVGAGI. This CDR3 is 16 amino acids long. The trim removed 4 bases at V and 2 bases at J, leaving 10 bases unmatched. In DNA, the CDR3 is TGTGCCAGCAGTTCCCCCGCGACAGGGAGAAACACTGAAGCTTTCTTT. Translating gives CASSSPATGRNTEAFF.

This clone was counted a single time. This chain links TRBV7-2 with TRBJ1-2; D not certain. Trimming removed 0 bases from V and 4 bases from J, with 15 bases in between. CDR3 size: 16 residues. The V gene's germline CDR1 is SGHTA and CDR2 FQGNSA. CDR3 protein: CASSLAPSAVGYGYTF. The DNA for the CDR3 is TGTGCCAGCAGCTTAGCCCCCAGCGCGGTAGGCTATGGCTACACCTTC.

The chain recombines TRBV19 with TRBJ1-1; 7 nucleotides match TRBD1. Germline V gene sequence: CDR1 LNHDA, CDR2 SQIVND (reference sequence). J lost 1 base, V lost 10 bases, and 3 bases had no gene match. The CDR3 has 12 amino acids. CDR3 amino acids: CATRQGNTEAFF. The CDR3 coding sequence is TGTGCCACTCGACAGGGGAACACTGAAGCTTTCTTT.

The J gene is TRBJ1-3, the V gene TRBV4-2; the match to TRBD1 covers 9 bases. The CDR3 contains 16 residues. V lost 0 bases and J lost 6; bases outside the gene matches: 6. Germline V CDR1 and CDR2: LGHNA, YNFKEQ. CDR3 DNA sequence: TGTGCCAGCAGCCAAGACTGGACAGGGGTTATAAACACCATATATTTT. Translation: CASSQDWTGVINTIYF.

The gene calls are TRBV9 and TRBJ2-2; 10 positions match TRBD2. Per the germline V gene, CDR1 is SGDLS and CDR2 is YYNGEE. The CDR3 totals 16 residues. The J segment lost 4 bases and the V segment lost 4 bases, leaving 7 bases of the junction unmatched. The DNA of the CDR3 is TGTGCCAGCAGCCCGTGGAGCGGGAGGGCCACCGGGGAGCTGTTTTTT. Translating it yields CASSPWSGRATGELFF.

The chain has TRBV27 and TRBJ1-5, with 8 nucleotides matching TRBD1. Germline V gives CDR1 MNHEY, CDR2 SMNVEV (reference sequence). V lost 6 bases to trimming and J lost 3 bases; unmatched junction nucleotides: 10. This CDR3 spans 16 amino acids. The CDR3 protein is CASRPLTGALNQPQHF. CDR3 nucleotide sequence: TGTGCCAGCAGGCCCCTGACAGGGGCTCTCAATCAGCCCCAGCATTTT.

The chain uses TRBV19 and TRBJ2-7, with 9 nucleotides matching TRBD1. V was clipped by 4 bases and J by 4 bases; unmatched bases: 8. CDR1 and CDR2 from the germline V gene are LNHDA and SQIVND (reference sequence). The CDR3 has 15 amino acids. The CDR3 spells CASSTRDRVDYEQYF. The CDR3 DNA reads TGTGCCAGTAGTACTCGGGACAGGGTGGATTACGAGCAGTACTTC.

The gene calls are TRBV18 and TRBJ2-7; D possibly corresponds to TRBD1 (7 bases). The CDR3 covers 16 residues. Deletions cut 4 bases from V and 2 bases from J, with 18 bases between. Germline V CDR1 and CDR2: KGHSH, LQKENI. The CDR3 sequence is CASSHETGTLPYEQYF. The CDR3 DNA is TGTGCCAGCTCACATGAGACAGGGACTCTACCCTACGAGCAGTACTTC.

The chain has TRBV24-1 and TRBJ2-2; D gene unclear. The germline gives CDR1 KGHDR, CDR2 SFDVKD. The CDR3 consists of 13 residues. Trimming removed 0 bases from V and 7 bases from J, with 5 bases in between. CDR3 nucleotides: TGTGCCACCAGTGATTTGGTTGTCGGGGAGCTGTTTTTT. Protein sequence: CATSDLVVGELFF.

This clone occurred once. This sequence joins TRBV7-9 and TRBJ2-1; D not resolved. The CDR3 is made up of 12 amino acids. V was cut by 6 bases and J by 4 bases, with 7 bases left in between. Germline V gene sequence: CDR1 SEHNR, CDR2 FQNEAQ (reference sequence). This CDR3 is CASRPEYNEQFF. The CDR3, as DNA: TGTGCCAGCAGACCAGAGTACAATGAGCAGTTCTTC. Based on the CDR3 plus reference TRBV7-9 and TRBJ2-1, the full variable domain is DTGVSQNPRHKITKRGQNVTFRCDPISEHNRLYWYRQTLGQGPEFLTYFQNEAQLEKSRLLSDRFSAERPKGSFSTLEIQRTEQGDSAMYLCASRPEYNEQFFGPGTRLTVL.

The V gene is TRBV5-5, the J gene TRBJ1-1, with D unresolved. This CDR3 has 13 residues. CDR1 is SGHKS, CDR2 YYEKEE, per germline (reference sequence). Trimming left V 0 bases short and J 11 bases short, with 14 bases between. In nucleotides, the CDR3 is TGTGCCAGCAGCTTGGACATGGGCAGTAGGGCTTTCTTT. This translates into CASSLDMGSRAFF.

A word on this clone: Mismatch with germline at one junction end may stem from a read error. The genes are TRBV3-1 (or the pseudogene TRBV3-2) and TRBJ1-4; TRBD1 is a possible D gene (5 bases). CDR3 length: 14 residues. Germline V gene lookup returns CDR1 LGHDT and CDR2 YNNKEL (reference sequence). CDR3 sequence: CASSQGGGDENLFF. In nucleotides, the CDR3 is TGTGCCAGCAGCCAGGGGGGTGGGGATGAAAACCTGTTTTTT.

The CDR3 sequence: CASSSRSSPTDEQFF. The CDR3 coding sequence is TGTGCCAGCAGCTCCCGGTCCTCCCCCACGGATGAGCAGTTCTTC. The chain uses TRBV6-4 and TRBJ2-1; D uncertain. Trimming pared 6 bases from V and 8 bases from J, leaving 20 bases between. The CDR3 covers 15 residues. Germline loops: CDR1 MRHNA, CDR2 SNTAGT.

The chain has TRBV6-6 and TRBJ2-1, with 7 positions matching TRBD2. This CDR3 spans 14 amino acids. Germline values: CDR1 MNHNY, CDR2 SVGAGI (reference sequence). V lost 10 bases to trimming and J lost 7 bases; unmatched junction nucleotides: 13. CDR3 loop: CATGPGLVWNEQFF. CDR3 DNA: TGTGCCACCGGCCCAGGACTAGTCTGGAATGAGCAGTTCTTC.

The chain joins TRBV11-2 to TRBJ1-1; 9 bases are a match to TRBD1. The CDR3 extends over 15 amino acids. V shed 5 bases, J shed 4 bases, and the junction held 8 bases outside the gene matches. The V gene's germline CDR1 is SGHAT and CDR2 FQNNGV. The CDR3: CASSPQGAVGTEAFF. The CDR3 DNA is TGTGCCAGCAGCCCACAGGGGGCGGTAGGCACTGAAGCTTTCTTT.

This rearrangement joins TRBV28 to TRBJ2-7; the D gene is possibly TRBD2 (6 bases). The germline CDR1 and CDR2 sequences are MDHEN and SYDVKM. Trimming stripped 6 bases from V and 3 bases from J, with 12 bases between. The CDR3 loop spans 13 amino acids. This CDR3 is CASRGTVNYEQYF. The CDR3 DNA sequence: TGTGCCAGCAGAGGGACTGTGAACTACGAGCAGTACTTC.